These 29 T cell receptor beta chains were all obtained from the same sample, sequenced in a study of shared clonotypes between healthy human individuals. Some clones are missing from TCRdb's copy, which holds only in-frame ones; the method was immunoSEQ multiplex PCR. The sample has some 1,900,000 clones; about 95% are singletons. The naive CD8 population came from CD45RO-negative cells selected for CCR7, without terminally differentiated effector memory CD45RA+ cells. The sample consisted of naive CD8+ T cells sorted from blood. The receptors were sampled from a man between 18 and 35 years old in good health.

This clone appeared a few times. This chain joins TRBV4-1 and TRBJ1-2; unclear D gene. Germline V gives CDR1 MGHRA, CDR2 YSYEKL. Trimming shortened V by 5 bases and J by 6 bases, and 16 bases separated the two germline ends. This CDR3 is built from 14 residues. CDR3 protein: CASSTAGGIDGYTF. CDR3 sequence (DNA): TGCGCCAGCAGCACCGCAGGAGGGATTGATGGCTACACCTTC.

The chain carries TRBV27 and TRBJ1-5; D is unresolved. V was cut by 2 bases and J by 2 bases, with 10 bases left in between. The CDR3 totals 15 residues. CDR1 and CDR2 (germline): MNHEY, SMNVEV (reference sequence). CDR3 bases: TGTGCCAGCAGTTTAGAAGGATTCGGCAATCAGCCCCAGCATTTT. It translates to CASSLEGFGNQPQHF.

V usage is TRBV4-1 and J usage is TRBJ1-1; maybe TRBD1 (6 bases). V shed 1 base and J shed 3 bases, with 12 bases lying between them. The CDR3 is 15 amino acids. The V gene's germline CDR1 is MGHRA and CDR2 YSYEKL. In DNA, the CDR3 is TGCGCCAGCAGCCAAGGAAGGGGGGTGGACACTGAAGCTTTCTTT. Translating it yields CASSQGRGVDTEAFF.

The chain recombines TRBV7-6 with TRBJ1-6; 12 bases map to TRBD1. This CDR3 comprises 16 residues. The germline V gene has CDR1 SGHVS and CDR2 FNYEAQ. After removal of 5 bases from V and 9 bases from J, the junction contained 8 bases not matched to a gene. The CDR3: CASSGTGGRQGSPLHF. CDR3 DNA sequence: TGTGCCAGCAGCGGGACAGGGGGCCGGCAGGGTTCACCCCTCCACTTT.

This rearrangement joins TRBV5-8 to TRBJ1-1; D possibly corresponds to TRBD1 (5 bases). Trimming cost V 0 bases and J 4 bases, with 13 bases left between them. There are 15 residues in the CDR3. Germline V gene data show CDR1 as SGHTS and CDR2 as YDEGEE. DNA for the CDR3: TGTGCCAGCAGCTTGGCGCGGGGGTTGAGCACTGAAGCTTTCTTT. Its translation is CASSLARGLSTEAFF.

The chain uses TRBV14 and TRBJ2-1, with 7 bases lining up with TRBD2. V lost 5 bases and J lost 12; bases outside the gene matches: 13. The CDR3 is made up of 14 amino acids. CDR1 and CDR2 (germline): SGHDN, FVKESK. The CDR3 reads CASSAGGVVFGQFF. The CDR3 nucleotides are TGTGCCAGCAGCGCTGGGGGGGTTGTGTTCGGGCAGTTCTTC.

This chain joins TRBV6-6 and TRBJ2-3, with D uncertain. V shed 7 bases and J shed 5 bases, with 7 bases lying between them. This CDR3 is 11 amino acids long. Germline V gene sequence: CDR1 MNHNY, CDR2 SVGAGI (reference sequence). CDR3 bases: TGTGCCAGCACCGAAGGAGATACGCAGTATTTT. Translation: CASTEGDTQYF.

This chain uses TRBV7-9 with TRBJ1-1; D unclear. Trimming removed 7 bases from V and 0 bases from J, with 6 bases in between. Germline CDR1 is SEHNR and CDR2 is FQNEAQ (reference sequence). This CDR3 has 12 amino acids. In DNA, the CDR3 is TGTGCCAGCACAGGTCTGAACACTGAAGCTTTCTTT. Protein sequence: CASTGLNTEAFF.

The chain recombines TRBV28 with TRBJ1-1; D might be TRBD1 (6 bases). The germline V gene has CDR1 MDHEN and CDR2 SYDVKM. V was cut by 3 bases and J by 0 bases, with 11 bases left in between. The CDR3 consists of 15 residues. Here the CDR3 DNA reads TGTGCCAGCAGTTTTAACCAGGGGATGAACACTGAAGCTTTCTTT. Translated: CASSFNQGMNTEAFF.

The chain joins TRBV5-6 to TRBJ2-2, with 12 bases fitting TRBD2. This CDR3 is 17 amino acids long. Germline CDR1 reads SGHDT; CDR2 reads YYEEEE. With V trimmed by 4 bases and J by 7 bases, 11 bases remained unmatched. The CDR3 sequence: CASSLHPSGGAFGELFF. Written as DNA, the CDR3 is TGTGCCAGCAGCCTTCACCCTAGCGGGGGGGCCTTCGGGGAGCTGTTTTTT.

The J gene is TRBJ2-1, the V gene TRBV7-6, with 9 bases aligning to TRBD1. The germline CDR1 and CDR2 sequences are SGHVS and FNYEAQ. Losses at the gene ends were 2 bases for V and 8 bases for J; bases not matched to a gene: 10. The CDR3 runs to 16 residues. The CDR3 coding sequence is TGTGCCAGCAGCTTAAGTGAGGGGACAGGGCAGGATGAGCAGTTCTTC. Protein product: CASSLSEGTGQDEQFF.

The V call is TRBV7-6, the J call TRBJ2-2; D is perhaps TRBD1 (5 bases). Germline-derived CDR1 and CDR2 are SGHVS and FNYEAQ. Trimming shortened V by 1 base and J by 6 bases, and 9 bases separated the two germline ends. The CDR3 sequence is 14 residues long. CDR3 in amino acids: CASSLEQGPGELFF. CDR3 nucleotide sequence: TGTGCCAGCAGCTTAGAGCAGGGCCCCGGGGAGCTGTTTTTT.

In regard to this clone: Other DNA sequences in this specimen translate into the identical CDR3. This chain links TRBV30 with TRBJ2-7, with 8 positions matching TRBD1. Trimming removed 3 bases from V and 6 bases from J; junction bases left unmatched: 4. Germline values: CDR1 GTSNPN, CDR2 SVGIG (reference sequence). The length of the CDR3 is 12 residues. CDR3 protein: CAWSATGGEQYF. The CDR3 DNA reads as TGTGCCTGGAGCGCAACAGGGGGCGAGCAGTACTTC.

The genes are TRBV29-1 and TRBJ2-7; 9 bases map to TRBD1. Germline V gene lookup returns CDR1 SQVTM and CDR2 ANQGSEA. J was trimmed by 5 bases and V by 7 bases; bases with no gene match: 6. The CDR3 extends over 12 amino acids. The CDR3 DNA follows: TGCAGCGCAGGGACAGGGAGCCACGAGCAGTACTTC. Amino acids: CSAGTGSHEQYF.

The rearrangement uses TRBV5-1 and TRBJ1-1; no firm D call. Germline V gene sequence: CDR1 SGHRS, CDR2 YFSETQ. This CDR3 has 13 residues. The V end lost 1 base, the J end lost 6 bases, and 10 bases lay between the germline ends. CDR3 DNA: TGCGCCAGCAGCTTGTACGTTGACTCTGAAGCTTTCTTT. It encodes CASSLYVDSEAFF.

The rearrangement uses TRBV6-5 and TRBJ2-2, with D maybe TRBD2 (5 bases). CDR3 length: 13 amino acids. The ends were cut back, 11 bases at V and 3 bases at J, with 13 bases in the middle. In germline, CDR1 is MNHEY, CDR2 SVGAGI. The CDR3 nucleotides are TGTGCCGTCGGGCGGGCTTACACCGGGGAGCTGTTTTTT. Protein sequence: CAVGRAYTGELFF.

This clone occurred once. The rearrangement links TRBV7-8 to TRBJ2-5, with 11 positions matching TRBD1. Looked up from germline, CDR1 is SGHVS and CDR2 is FQNEAQ. There are 15 residues in the CDR3. V lost 5 bases to trimming and J lost 4 bases; unmatched junction nucleotides: 6. CDR3 loop: CASSGPGTGGETQYF. The DNA of the CDR3 is TGTGCCAGCAGCGGGCCCGGGACAGGGGGAGAGACCCAGTACTTC.

The chain recombines TRBV15 with TRBJ1-5; D remains unclear. The V end was cut by 3 bases, the J end by 5 bases, with 17 bases between. This CDR3 is 16 amino acids long. Germline loops: CDR1 LNHNV, CDR2 YYDKDF (reference sequence). This chain's CDR3 is CATSSPGIDLYQPQHF. CDR3 nucleotides: TGTGCCACCAGCAGCCCTGGGATCGACCTCTATCAGCCCCAGCATTTT.

This CDR3 reads CASSYFPGGFSYEQYF. DNA for the CDR3: TGTGCCAGCAGTTATTTCCCGGGGGGGTTCTCCTACGAGCAGTACTTC. The gene calls are TRBV6-5 and TRBJ2-7; TRBD2 aligns across 8 bases. Looked up from germline, CDR1 is MNHEY and CDR2 is SVGAGI. This CDR3 has 16 amino acids. The V and J ends lost 3 bases and 0 bases, in that order; junction bases with no gene match: 7.

V usage is TRBV5-6 and J usage is TRBJ2-1, with 7 bases identical to TRBD1. The junction had 6 bases not matched to a gene; V was cut back by 0 bases and J by 6 bases. Looked up from germline, CDR1 is SGHDT and CDR2 is YYEEEE. CDR3 length equals 15 residues. The CDR3 region is CASSLEMGTVNEQFF. The CDR3 DNA is TGTGCCAGCAGCTTGGAAATGGGGACAGTCAATGAGCAGTTCTTC.

The chain has TRBV6-5 and TRBJ1-5; D is undetermined. V was clipped by 0 bases and J by 5 bases, with 11 bases between them. CDR1 MNHEY and CDR2 SVGAGI come from the germline V gene. The CDR3 extends over 15 amino acids. The CDR3 is CASSYSKTAHQPQHF. DNA of the CDR3: TGTGCCAGCAGTTACTCGAAAACTGCACATCAGCCCCAGCATTTT.

As to this clone: A junction boundary mismatches the germline segment, possibly from a read error. The chain combines TRBV6-1 with TRBJ2-7; 11 nucleotides agree with TRBD2. Germline loops: CDR1 MNHNS, CDR2 SASEGT. The CDR3 length is 15 residues. CDR3 region: CASNEGTSGSYEQYF. The CDR3 nucleotides are TGTGCCAGCAATGAAGGGACTAGCGGATCCTACGAGCAGTACTTC.

The chain combines TRBV9 with TRBJ2-3; D is unclear. V dropped 3 bases and J dropped 0 bases, with 8 bases sitting between them. This CDR3 has 14 amino acids. The germline V gene encodes CDR1 SGDLS and CDR2 YYNGEE. CDR3: CASSDWSSTDTQYF. CDR3 in DNA: TGTGCCAGCAGCGATTGGTCTAGCACAGATACGCAGTATTTT.

This chain connects TRBV15 to TRBJ2-2, with D possibly being TRBD1 (6 bases). V was trimmed by 8 bases and J by 7 bases, leaving 14 bases between them. There are 13 residues in the CDR3. From germline, CDR1 is LNHNV and CDR2 YYDKDF (reference sequence). CDR3 amino acids: CATAWGPDGELFF. In DNA, the CDR3 is TGTGCCACCGCTTGGGGGCCGGACGGGGAGCTGTTTTTT. The whole variable domain, filled in from reference TRBV15 and TRBJ2-2, reads DAMVIQNPRYQVTQFGKPVTLSCSQTLNHNVMYWYQQKSSQAPKLLFHYYDKDFNNEADTPDNFQSRRPNTSFCFLDIRSPGLGDTAMYLCATAWGPDGELFFGEGSRLTVL.

This clone has only one observation. This chain joins TRBV9 and TRBJ2-3; D is tentatively TRBD1 or TRBD2 (5 bases each). The germline V gene encodes CDR1 SGDLS and CDR2 YYNGEE. Trimming removed 3 bases at V and 3 bases at J, with 20 bases between. The CDR3 totals 17 residues. As DNA, the CDR3 is TGTGCCAGCAGCGCCACTTCCGGGGCCTGGGGAACAGATACGCAGTATTTT. It specifies CASSATSGAWGTDTQYF. The variable domain in full, with the rest retrieved from reference TRBV9 and TRBJ2-3, is DSGVTQTPKHLITATGQRVTLRCSPRSGDLSVYWYQQSLDQGLQFLIQYYNGEERAKGNILERFSAQQFPDLHSELNLSSLELGDSALYFCASSATSGAWGTDTQYFGPGTRLTVL.

This chain connects TRBV4-3 to TRBJ2-1; 8 bases are shared with TRBD2. This CDR3 region has 16 residues. The germline gives CDR1 LGHNA, CDR2 YSLEER. V lost 1 base and J lost 10; bases outside the gene matches: 12. In DNA form, the CDR3 reads TGCGCCAGCAGCCAAGTGGTACTAGCGGAGGATGGCGAGCAGTTCTTC. Translated: CASSQVVLAEDGEQFF.

This rearrangement joins TRBV7-9 to TRBJ2-7, with D uncertain. V was cut by 5 bases and J by 6 bases, with 14 bases left in between. CDR1 is SEHNR and CDR2 is FQNEAQ in the germline V gene (reference sequence). The CDR3 runs 13 residues. CDR3 DNA: TGTGCCAGCAGCCAAGGGTTAGATCCCGAGCAGTACTTC. This gives the protein CASSQGLDPEQYF.

The chain carries TRBV10-1 and TRBJ2-5; 11 bases agree with TRBD2. Germline lookup yields CDR1 WNHNN and CDR2 SYGVQD (reference sequence). J lost 5 bases, V lost 8 bases, and 7 bases had no gene match. The CDR3 runs 14 residues. CDR3 amino acids: CASGVAGGLETQYF. The CDR3 coding sequence is TGCGCCAGCGGTGTAGCGGGAGGGTTGGAGACCCAGTACTTC.

As DNA, the CDR3 is TGCGCCAGCAGCCAAGAATCAGCGTCCATCTACGAGCAGTACTTC. Residues: CASSQESASIYEQYF. The chain joins TRBV4-1 to TRBJ2-7, with D uncertain. With 0 bases removed from V and 3 bases from J, the gap between germline ends came to 12 bases. The CDR3 covers 15 residues. The germline V gene encodes CDR1 MGHRA and CDR2 YSYEKL.